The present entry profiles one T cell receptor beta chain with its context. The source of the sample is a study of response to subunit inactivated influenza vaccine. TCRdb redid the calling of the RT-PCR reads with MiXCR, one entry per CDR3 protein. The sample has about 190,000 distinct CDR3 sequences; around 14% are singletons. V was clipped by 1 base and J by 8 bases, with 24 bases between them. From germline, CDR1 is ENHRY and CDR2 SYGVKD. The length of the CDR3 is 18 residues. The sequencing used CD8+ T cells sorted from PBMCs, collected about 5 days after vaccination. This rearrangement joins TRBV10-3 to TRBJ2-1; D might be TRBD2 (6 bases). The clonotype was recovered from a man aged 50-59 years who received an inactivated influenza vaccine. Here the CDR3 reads CAISEFRSDRGIGDEQFF. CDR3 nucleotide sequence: TGTGCCATCAGTGAGTTCAGGTCAGACCGCGGGATTGGGGATGAGCAGTTCTTC.